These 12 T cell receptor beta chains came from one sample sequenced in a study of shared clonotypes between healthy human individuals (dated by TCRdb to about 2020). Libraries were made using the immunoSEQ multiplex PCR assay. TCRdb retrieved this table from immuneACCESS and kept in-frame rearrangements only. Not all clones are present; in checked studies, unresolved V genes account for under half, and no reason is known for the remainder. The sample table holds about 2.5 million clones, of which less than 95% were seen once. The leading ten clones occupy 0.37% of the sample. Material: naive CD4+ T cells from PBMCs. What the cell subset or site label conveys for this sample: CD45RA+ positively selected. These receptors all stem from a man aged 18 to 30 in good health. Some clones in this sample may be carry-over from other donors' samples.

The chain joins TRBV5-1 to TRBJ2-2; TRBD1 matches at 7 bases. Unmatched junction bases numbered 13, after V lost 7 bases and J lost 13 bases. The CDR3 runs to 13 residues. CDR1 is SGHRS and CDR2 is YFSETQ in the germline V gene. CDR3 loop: CASAPPTGKGLFF. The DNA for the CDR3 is TGCGCCAGCGCACCCCCGACAGGGAAAGGGCTGTTTTTT.

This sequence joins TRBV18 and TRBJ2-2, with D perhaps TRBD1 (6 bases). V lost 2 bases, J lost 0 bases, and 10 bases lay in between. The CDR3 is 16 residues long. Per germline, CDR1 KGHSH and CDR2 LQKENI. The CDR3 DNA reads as TGTGCCAGCTCACCAGGACAGCCTACGAACACCGGGGAGCTGTTTTTT. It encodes CASSPGQPTNTGELFF.

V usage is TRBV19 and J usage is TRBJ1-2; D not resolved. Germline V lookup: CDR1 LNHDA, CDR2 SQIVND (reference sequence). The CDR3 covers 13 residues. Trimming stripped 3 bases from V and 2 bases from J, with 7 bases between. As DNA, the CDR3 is TGTGCCAGTAGTATGCGGCAGAACTATGGCTACACCTTC. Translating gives CASSMRQNYGYTF.

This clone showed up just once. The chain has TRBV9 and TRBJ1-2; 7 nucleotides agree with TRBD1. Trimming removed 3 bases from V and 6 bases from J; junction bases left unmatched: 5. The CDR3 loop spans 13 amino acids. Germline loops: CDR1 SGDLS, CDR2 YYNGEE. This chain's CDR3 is CASSEQGLDGYTF. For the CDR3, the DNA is TGTGCCAGCAGCGAACAGGGGTTGGATGGCTACACCTTC.

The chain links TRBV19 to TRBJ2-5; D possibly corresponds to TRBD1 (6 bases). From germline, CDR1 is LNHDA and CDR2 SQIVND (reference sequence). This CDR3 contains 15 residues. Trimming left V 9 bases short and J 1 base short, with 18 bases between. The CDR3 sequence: CASQPDSEFQETQYF. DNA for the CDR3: TGTGCCAGCCAACCGGACAGTGAGTTCCAAGAGACCCAGTACTTC. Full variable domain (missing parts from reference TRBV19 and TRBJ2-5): DGGITQSPKYLFRKEGQNVTLSCEQNLNHDAMYWYRQDPGQGLRLIYYSQIVNDFQKGDIAEGYSVSREKKESFPLTVTSAQKNPTAFYLCASQPDSEFQETQYFGPGTRLLVL.

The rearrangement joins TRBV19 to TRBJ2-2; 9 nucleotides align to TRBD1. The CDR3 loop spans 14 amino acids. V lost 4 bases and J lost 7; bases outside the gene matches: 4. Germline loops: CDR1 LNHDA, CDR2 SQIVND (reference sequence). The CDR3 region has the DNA TGTGCCAGTAGTAACAGGGGGCAAGGCGGGGAGCTGTTTTTT. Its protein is CASSNRGQGGELFF.

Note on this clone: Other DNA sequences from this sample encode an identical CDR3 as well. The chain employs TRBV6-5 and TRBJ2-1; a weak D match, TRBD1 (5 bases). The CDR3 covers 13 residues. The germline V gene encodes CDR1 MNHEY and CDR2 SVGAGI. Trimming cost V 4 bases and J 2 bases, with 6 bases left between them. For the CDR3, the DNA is TGTGCCAGCAGTTTGGACACCTACAATGAGCAGTTCTTC. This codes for CASSLDTYNEQFF.

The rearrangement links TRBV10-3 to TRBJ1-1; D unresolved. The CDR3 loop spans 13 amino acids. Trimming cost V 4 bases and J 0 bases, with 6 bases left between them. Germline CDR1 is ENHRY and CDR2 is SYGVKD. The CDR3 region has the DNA TGTGCCATCAGTGGGCAGATGAACACTGAAGCTTTCTTT. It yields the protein CAISGQMNTEAFF.

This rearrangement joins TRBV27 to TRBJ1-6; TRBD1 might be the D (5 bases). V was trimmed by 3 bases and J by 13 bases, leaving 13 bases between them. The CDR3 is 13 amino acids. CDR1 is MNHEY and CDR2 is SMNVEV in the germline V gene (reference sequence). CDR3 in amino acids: CASSFGTSGPLHF. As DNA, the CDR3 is TGTGCCAGCAGTTTTGGAACGTCAGGGCCCCTCCACTTT.

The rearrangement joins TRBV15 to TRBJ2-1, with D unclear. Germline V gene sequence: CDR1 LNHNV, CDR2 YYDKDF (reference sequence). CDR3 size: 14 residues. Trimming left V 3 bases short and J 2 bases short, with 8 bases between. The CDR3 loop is CATSSHRAYNEQFF. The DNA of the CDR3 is TGTGCCACCAGCAGTCATAGGGCCTACAATGAGCAGTTCTTC.

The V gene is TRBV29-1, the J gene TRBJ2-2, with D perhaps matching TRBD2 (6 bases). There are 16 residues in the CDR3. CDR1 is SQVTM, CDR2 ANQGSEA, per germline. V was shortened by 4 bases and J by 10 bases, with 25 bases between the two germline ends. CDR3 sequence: CSVALNGRRPREELFF. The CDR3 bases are TGCAGCGTTGCCCTAAATGGGAGGAGACCTAGAGAGGAGCTGTTTTTT.

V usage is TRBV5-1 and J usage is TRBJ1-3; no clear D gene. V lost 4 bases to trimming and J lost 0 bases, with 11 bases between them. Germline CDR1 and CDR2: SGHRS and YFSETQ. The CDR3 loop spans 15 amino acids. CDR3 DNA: TGCGCCAGCAGCGCGCAGCCAAGCTCTGGAAACACCATATATTTT. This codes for CASSAQPSSGNTIYF.